A single sample gave rise to the 28 T cell receptor beta chains below, sequenced in a study of shared clonotypes between healthy human individuals. Sequencing used immunoSEQ multiplex PCR; TCRdb keeps in-frame clones, though not all of them. The repertoire consists of 1,500,000 or so clones, with just under 99% occurring once and the leading ten covering roughly 0.35%. Sequencing input: naive CD4+ T cells sorted from blood. Noted subset: CD45RA+ positively selected. The receptor source for this set is a man between 25 and 39 years old in good health.

Note on this clone: Other nucleotide sequences in the sample specify the same CDR3. J is TRBJ1-3 and V is TRBV18; TRBD1 matches 8 bases. In germline, CDR1 is KGHSH, CDR2 LQKENI. Trimming cost V 3 bases and J 2 bases; bases outside gene matches: 3. This CDR3 contains 15 residues. CDR3 loop: CASSPGTGTGNTIYF. CDR3 DNA: TGTGCCAGCTCACCCGGGACAGGAACTGGAAACACCATATATTTT.

This chain uses TRBV5-1 with TRBJ1-1, with D maybe TRBD1 (5 bases). The CDR3 consists of 14 residues. Trimming took 0 bases from V and 4 from J, leaving 10 bases between them. CDR1 SGHRS and CDR2 YFSETQ come from the germline V gene. CDR3 nucleotide sequence: TGCGCCAGCAGCTTGGTTTCGAGGGGCACTGAAGCTTTCTTT. Its translation is CASSLVSRGTEAFF.

The chain combines TRBV6-1 with TRBJ2-3, with unresolved D. From germline, CDR1 is MNHNS and CDR2 SASEGT. The V end was cut by 7 bases, the J end by 2 bases, with 13 bases between. The length of the CDR3 is 14 residues. The CDR3 region has the DNA TGTGCCAGCATTGCGCATATAGACACAGATACGCAGTATTTT. Translation gives CASIAHIDTDTQYF.

The chain recombines TRBV2 with TRBJ2-7, with unresolved D. This CDR3 is 14 amino acids long. The V and J ends lost 11 bases and 0 bases respectively, with 17 bases between them. CDR1 and CDR2 from the germline V gene are SNHLY and FYNNEI. CDR3 amino acids: CAAGSRISSYEQYF. In nucleotides, the CDR3 is TGTGCCGCAGGTTCGCGGATAAGCTCCTACGAGCAGTACTTC.

This chain links TRBV19 with TRBJ2-7; D possibly corresponds to TRBD1 (6 bases). Germline CDR1 is LNHDA and CDR2 is SQIVND (reference sequence). Trimming cost V 6 bases and J 2 bases, with 14 bases left between them. The CDR3 is made up of 14 amino acids. The CDR3 bases are TGTGCCAGTAGCTCGATGACAGGCACCTACGAGCAGTACTTC. This translates into CASSSMTGTYEQYF.

The chain uses TRBV9 and TRBJ2-7; TRBD2 matches 9 bases. The CDR3 is 16 residues long. Per germline, CDR1 SGDLS and CDR2 YYNGEE. V lost 1 base, J lost 2 bases, and 7 bases stayed unmatched. CDR3 nucleotide sequence: TGTGCCAGCAGCGTATCGGCTAGCGGGAAAACCTACGAGCAGTACTTC. Protein sequence: CASSVSASGKTYEQYF.

The chain links TRBV7-9 to TRBJ2-3, with 7 bases identical to TRBD1. Unmatched junction bases numbered 6, after V lost 3 bases and J lost 0 bases. Germline CDR1 SEHNR, CDR2 FQNEAQ (reference sequence). The CDR3 spans 16 residues. The CDR3: CASSLGTVGSTDTQYF. CDR3 DNA sequence: TGTGCCAGCAGCTTGGGGACAGTCGGTAGCACAGATACGCAGTATTTT.

V gene TRBV2 combines with J gene TRBJ2-7, with 9 bases matching TRBD1. Germline values: CDR1 SNHLY, CDR2 FYNNEI. The V segment lost 7 bases and the J segment 1 base; nucleotides outside the gene matches: 8. CDR3 length: 15 amino acids. The CDR3 protein is CASTSSGTGSYEQYF. The CDR3 nucleotides read TGTGCCAGCACGTCGTCTGGGACAGGGTCCTACGAGCAGTACTTC.

CDR3 DNA sequence: TGTGCCAGTAGTCATACGACAGGCATGACCTACGAGCAGTACTTC. Amino acids: CASSHTTGMTYEQYF. The chain is built from TRBV19 and TRBJ2-7; possible D gene TRBD1, 6 bases. The CDR3 has 15 amino acids. Germline CDR1 reads LNHDA; CDR2 reads SQIVND (reference sequence). Trimming removed 5 bases from V and 2 bases from J, with 16 bases in between.

The genes are TRBV4-1 and TRBJ2-7, with D uncertain. This CDR3 is built from 17 residues. V was shortened by 0 bases and J by 0 bases, with 15 bases between the two germline ends. The germline CDR1 and CDR2 sequences are MGHRA and YSYEKL. CDR3 loop: CASSQDPLRQSSYEQYF. The CDR3 nucleotides read TGCGCCAGCAGCCAAGACCCCCTACGCCAGAGCTCCTACGAGCAGTACTTC.

A note on this clone: Other DNA sequences from this sample encode an identical CDR3 as well. The chain links TRBV9 to TRBJ2-3; D is possibly TRBD1 or TRBD2 (5 bases each). This CDR3 is built from 13 residues. CDR1 and CDR2 from the germline V gene are SGDLS and YYNGEE. The V and J ends lost 0 bases and 6 bases respectively, with 8 bases between them. The CDR3 loop is CASSVGEGDTQYF. DNA of the CDR3: TGTGCCAGCAGCGTAGGAGAGGGGGATACGCAGTATTTT.

The chain employs TRBV18 and TRBJ2-7, with TRBD2 as a possible D gene (6 bases). This CDR3 is 15 amino acids long. Deletions cut 1 base from V and 7 bases from J, with 17 bases between. Per germline, CDR1 KGHSH and CDR2 LQKENI. Here the CDR3 DNA reads TGTGCCAGCTCACCACTAGAGGCGCCCGCGGGGGAGCAGTACTTC. Residues: CASSPLEAPAGEQYF.

The V gene is TRBV29-1, the J gene TRBJ2-3, with D tentatively TRBD2 (5 bases). This CDR3 is built from 12 residues. V shed 6 bases and J shed 4 bases, with 11 bases lying between them. Germline loops: CDR1 SQVTM, CDR2 ANQGSEA. CDR3 coding DNA: TGCAGCGTAGCCGAGGGTTCAGATACGCAGTATTTT. It translates to CSVAEGSDTQYF.

The chain is built from TRBV14 and TRBJ2-7, with unresolved D. The CDR3 covers 15 residues. Per germline, CDR1 SGHDN and CDR2 FVKESK. V was trimmed by 1 base and J by 7 bases, leaving 17 bases between them. The CDR3 protein is CASSQAWRGVEEQYF. The CDR3, as DNA: TGTGCCAGCAGCCAAGCCTGGCGAGGAGTGGAAGAGCAGTACTTC. Full variable domain (outside the CDR3, taken from reference TRBV14 and TRBJ2-7): EAGVTQFPSHSVIEKGQTVTLRCDPISGHDNLYWYRRVMGKEIKFLLHFVKESKQDESGMPNNRFLAERTGGTYSTLKVQPAELEDSGVYFCASSQAWRGVEEQYFGPGTRLTVT.

This clone appeared a single time. The chain has TRBV7-3 and TRBJ2-5; D is unresolved. V was clipped by 2 bases and J by 2 bases, with 6 bases between them. The CDR3 has 13 residues. Germline CDR1 and CDR2: SGHTA and FQGTGA. The CDR3 spells CASSLDGQETQYF. The DNA of the CDR3 is TGTGCCAGCAGCTTAGACGGACAAGAGACCCAGTACTTC.

This chain links TRBV28 with TRBJ2-7, with TRBD1 matching over 9 bases. The CDR3 contains 12 residues. Unmatched junction bases numbered 10, after V lost 7 bases and J lost 12 bases. Germline-derived CDR1 and CDR2 are MDHEN and SYDVKM. The CDR3 spells CASISTTGGTYF. The CDR3 DNA sequence: TGTGCCAGCATTAGCACGACAGGGGGTACGTACTTC.

The J gene is TRBJ2-3, the V gene TRBV5-1; possibly TRBD2 for D (5 bases). Germline V lookup: CDR1 SGHRS, CDR2 YFSETQ. CDR3 length: 15 residues. Trimming left V 7 bases short and J 2 bases short, with 17 bases between. The CDR3 here is CASAPFGLHTDTQYF. CDR3 DNA sequence: TGCGCCAGCGCGCCCTTCGGACTTCACACAGATACGCAGTATTTT.

V usage is TRBV5-1 and J usage is TRBJ1-3, with D unresolved. V was clipped by 0 bases and J by 0 bases, with 7 bases between them. From germline, CDR1 is SGHRS and CDR2 YFSETQ. The CDR3 is 15 residues long. The CDR3 loop reads CASSLGVSSGNTIYF. CDR3 nucleotide sequence: TGCGCCAGCAGCTTGGGGGTAAGCTCTGGAAACACCATATATTTT.

This rearrangement joins TRBV10-3 to TRBJ1-4; D unclear. The CDR3 consists of 15 residues. Trimming took 4 bases from V and 8 from J, leaving 17 bases between them. The V gene's germline CDR1 is ENHRY and CDR2 SYGVKD. CDR3 residues: CAISADRYSAEKLFF. In DNA, the CDR3 is TGTGCCATCAGTGCCGACCGTTACTCCGCAGAAAAACTGTTTTTT.

This chain connects TRBV29-1 to TRBJ2-1, with a weak D call TRBD1 (8 bases). Germline CDR1 SQVTM, CDR2 ANQGSEA. Trimming took 4 bases from V and 8 from J, leaving 21 bases between them. The CDR3 sequence is 15 residues long. CDR3 coding DNA: TGCAGCGTTGGGCTCTTTTGGACAGGGAGGGATGAGCAGTTCTTC. It specifies CSVGLFWTGRDEQFF.

The V call is TRBV27, the J call TRBJ2-3; TRBD2 might be the D (6 bases). The CDR3 length is 15 residues. Looked up from germline, CDR1 is MNHEY and CDR2 is SMNVEV (reference sequence). Trimming cost V 6 bases and J 5 bases, with 18 bases left between them. CDR3 bases: TGTGCCAGCAGAGAGTTAGCGGAGCCTCTAGATACGCAGTATTTT. Translation gives CASRELAEPLDTQYF.

V gene TRBV5-6 combines with J gene TRBJ2-6; D perhaps matches TRBD1 (6 bases). CDR3 size: 15 residues. V lost 6 bases and J 2 bases, leaving 12 bases between the germline ends. Germline V CDR1 and CDR2: SGHDT, YYEEEE. The CDR3, as DNA: TGTGCCAGCATCCCTGGGGGCCCTGGGGCCAACGTCCTGACTTTC. It is translated as CASIPGGPGANVLTF.

The chain joins TRBV15 to TRBJ2-1; 11 bases agree with TRBD2. Germline-derived CDR1 and CDR2 are LNHNV and YYDKDF (reference sequence). The junction had 8 bases not matched to a gene; V was cut back by 1 base and J by 3 bases. This CDR3 contains 18 residues. CDR3 sequence reads: CATSRAGLAEAYYNEQFF. The CDR3 DNA follows: TGTGCCACCAGCAGAGCGGGACTAGCGGAGGCCTACTACAATGAGCAGTTCTTC.

Regarding this clone: This sample also contains other DNA sequences that code for the same CDR3. The rearrangement joins TRBV11-2 to TRBJ2-3; D ambiguous. This CDR3 has 12 amino acids. Per germline, CDR1 SGHAT and CDR2 FQNNGV. Trimming shortened V by 3 bases and J by 0 bases, and 1 base separated the two germline ends. The CDR3 bases are TGTGCCAGCAGCTTCAGCACAGATACGCAGTATTTT. Protein product: CASSFSTDTQYF.

The chain carries TRBV4-3 and TRBJ1-1, with no clear D. The V and J ends lost 0 bases and 13 bases respectively, with 18 bases between them. Germline V lookup: CDR1 LGHNA, CDR2 YSLEER. The CDR3 consists of 14 residues. The CDR3 sequence is CASSQESFLPRFFF. The CDR3 region has the DNA TGCGCCAGCAGCCAAGAGTCATTTCTTCCAAGGTTTTTCTTT.

The chain is built from TRBV14 and TRBJ1-1, with a possible D match to TRBD1 (6 bases). Germline values: CDR1 SGHDN, CDR2 FVKESK. V dropped 4 bases and J dropped 5 bases, with 26 bases sitting between them. There are 18 residues in the CDR3. In nucleotides, the CDR3 is TGTGCCAGCAGCCCGTTTCTCCAGGGTCGGGGGCGCGTTACTGAAGCTTTCTTT. Translation: CASSPFLQGRGRVTEAFF.

The CDR3 spells CASSDRGTDGYTF. In DNA, the CDR3 is TGTGCCAGTTCAGACCGGGGGACGGATGGCTACACCTTC. The chain recombines TRBV19 with TRBJ1-2; weak D call: TRBD1 (5 bases). V was shortened by 8 bases and J by 6 bases, with 16 bases between the two germline ends. Looked up from germline, CDR1 is LNHDA and CDR2 is SQIVND (reference sequence). The CDR3 consists of 13 residues.

V is TRBV11-2 and J is TRBJ2-2; D gene ambiguous. V lost 1 base to trimming and J lost 5 bases, with 5 bases between them. The CDR3 contains 13 residues. Germline-derived CDR1 and CDR2 are SGHAT and FQNNGV. CDR3 nucleotide sequence: TGTGCCAGCAGCTTAGGATTAACCGGGGAGCTGTTTTTT. Its protein is CASSLGLTGELFF.